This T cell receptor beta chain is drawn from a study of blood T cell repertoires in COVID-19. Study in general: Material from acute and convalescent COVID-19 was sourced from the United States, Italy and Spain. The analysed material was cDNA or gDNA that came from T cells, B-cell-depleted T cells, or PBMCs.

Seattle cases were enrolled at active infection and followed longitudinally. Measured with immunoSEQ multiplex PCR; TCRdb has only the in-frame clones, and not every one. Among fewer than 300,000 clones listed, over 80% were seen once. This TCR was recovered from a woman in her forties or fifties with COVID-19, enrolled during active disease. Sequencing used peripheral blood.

CDR3 nucleotides: TGTGCCAGCAGCCCTCACGGGGTCACAGATACGCAGTATTTT. Encoded protein: CASSPHGVTDTQYF. The chain uses TRBV7-9 and TRBJ2-3; maybe TRBD2 (5 bases). From germline, CDR1 is SEHNR and CDR2 FQNEAQ (reference sequence). The CDR3 extends over 14 amino acids. Trimming pared 5 bases from V and 2 bases from J, leaving 11 bases between.